What follows are 5 T cell receptor beta chains derived from one specimen sequenced in a study of chemoradiotherapy in HPV16-positive cancers. Sequencing was performed with immunoSEQ multiplex PCR; in TCRdb, only in-frame clones are kept and a portion is missing. The sample contains some 30,000 clones, more than 80% of which appear only once. The sample in question was blood, obtained from a patient who underwent chemoradiotherapy. The origin of the receptors is a human donor with HPV-associated anogenital cancer.

This clone was seen more than once but under ten times. The genes are TRBV30 and TRBJ1-6; no definite D call. The CDR3 is made up of 11 amino acids. Germline V gives CDR1 GTSNPN, CDR2 SVGIG (reference sequence). V was clipped by 5 bases and J by 7 bases, with 6 bases between them. The CDR3 loop reads CAWGPNSPLHF. The CDR3 bases are TGTGCCTGGGGACCGAATTCACCCCTCCACTTT.

The chain uses TRBV25-1 and TRBJ1-2; 9 bases map to TRBD1. The CDR3 has 16 residues. Germline CDR1 is MGHDK and CDR2 is SYGVNS. After removal of 2 bases from V and 5 bases from J, the junction contained 9 bases not matched to a gene. Here the CDR3 DNA reads TGTGCCAGCAGTGAAGATTCGACAGGGGGTTGGTATGGCTACACCTTC. Residues: CASSEDSTGGWYGYTF.

The chain carries TRBV5-5 and TRBJ1-1; maybe TRBD1 (5 bases). This CDR3 region has 12 residues. The V gene's germline CDR1 is SGHKS and CDR2 YYEKEE (reference sequence). V gave up 4 bases and J gave up 10 bases, with 14 bases separating them. The CDR3 DNA sequence: TGTGCCAGCAGCCAAATAAGACAGCGAGCTTTCTTT. Translating gives CASSQIRQRAFF.

The chain couples TRBV18 to TRBJ1-1; D is ambiguous. Germline CDR1 reads KGHSH; CDR2 reads LQKENI. Deletions cut 4 bases from V and 4 bases from J, with 7 bases between. The CDR3 spans 12 residues. This CDR3 reads CASSLEGTEAFF. In DNA, the CDR3 is TGTGCCAGCTCACTGGAGGGCACTGAAGCTTTCTTT.

This rearrangement joins TRBV5-1 to TRBJ2-3, with TRBD2 matching over 12 bases. This CDR3 has 17 residues. V dropped 4 bases and J dropped 1; count of bases not matched to a gene: 7. Per the germline V gene, CDR1 is SGHRS and CDR2 is YFSETQ. CDR3 in amino acids: CASSAYRLAGGTDTQYF. The DNA for the CDR3 is TGCGCCAGCAGCGCCTACCGACTAGCGGGGGGCACAGATACGCAGTATTTT.